Below are 19 T cell receptor beta chains sequenced from a single sample in a study of blood T cells in healthy people across ages. Sample-barcoded 5' priming and a J-beta primer mix drove a second PCR of roughly 6 to 12 cycles. Using its own MiXCR run on the 5' RACE reads, TCRdb lists one record per CDR3 protein. The sample lists fewer than 1,000,000 distinct CDR3 sequences, about 46% seen once, with 15% to 20% in the top ten. The sequencing input was blood. These receptor sequences come from an elderly man in good health.

The chain is built from TRBV20-1 and TRBJ2-7; D unresolved. This CDR3 comprises 12 residues. The V gene lost 5 bases and the J gene lost 4 bases, with 12 bases spanning the gap. Germline-derived CDR1 and CDR2 are DFQATT and SNEGSKA (reference sequence). Written as DNA, the CDR3 is TGCAGTGCTGCTAAAGACACTTACGAGCAGTACTTC. Translation gives CSAAKDTYEQYF.

Many counts were recorded for this clonotype. The V gene is TRBV5-1, the J gene TRBJ2-3, with no clear D. Germline loops: CDR1 SGHRS, CDR2 YFSETQ. The CDR3 contains 14 residues. V gave up 1 base and J gave up 1 base, with 7 bases separating them. The CDR3 DNA sequence: TGCGCCAGCAGCTTGAGGCTACGCACAGATACGCAGTATTTT. This gives the protein CASSLRLRTDTQYF.

The chain has TRBV25-1 and TRBJ2-7; perhaps D is TRBD1 or TRBD2 (5 bases each). Trimming cost V 6 bases and J 0 bases, with 24 bases left between them. CDR1 and CDR2 from the germline V gene are MGHDK and SYGVNS. The CDR3 contains 18 residues. CDR3 DNA sequence: TGTGCCAGCAGCCCCGACTTATGGCCGCCGGGACCCTCCTACGAGCAGTACTTC. Translation gives CASSPDLWPPGPSYEQYF.

This clonotype was counted a few times. The genes are TRBV7-6 and TRBJ2-7, with 8 positions matching TRBD2. The germline V gene encodes CDR1 SGHVS and CDR2 FNYEAQ. The CDR3 spans 16 residues. V dropped 0 bases and J dropped 7; count of bases not matched to a gene: 11. This chain's CDR3 is CASSLAESGRSDEQYF. The CDR3 DNA reads TGTGCCAGCAGCTTAGCTGAGAGCGGGAGAAGTGATGAGCAGTACTTC.

The chain recombines TRBV20-1 with TRBJ1-6; TRBD1 matches at 9 bases. With V trimmed by 2 bases and J by 8 bases, 4 bases remained unmatched. Germline loops: CDR1 DFQATT, CDR2 SNEGSKA (reference sequence). The CDR3 runs to 14 residues. Here the CDR3 reads CSARTGGSYSPLHF. For the CDR3, the DNA is TGCAGTGCTAGAACAGGGGGCAGTTATTCACCCCTCCACTTT.

In the case of this clonotype: Just one base apart from a much larger clone, this may be a read error. This chain uses TRBV6-6 with TRBJ2-5; D may match TRBD1 or TRBD2 (6 bases each). Germline V gives CDR1 MNHNY, CDR2 SVGAGI (reference sequence). The length of the CDR3 is 15 residues. The CDR3 nucleotides are TGTGTCAGCAGTACAAGCGAGGGGGGCCGGGAGACCCAGTACTTC. Amino acid sequence: CVSSTSEGGRETQYF.

V gene TRBV28 combines with J gene TRBJ2-1; 8 bases align to TRBD1. Germline-derived CDR1 and CDR2 are MDHEN and SYDVKM. The CDR3 totals 13 residues. J gave up 5 bases and V 6 bases, and 3 bases lay outside the gene matches. The CDR3 bases are TGTGCCAGCAGGTCGGACAGGGACAATGAGCAGTTCTTC. Amino acid sequence: CASRSDRDNEQFF. The full variable domain, rest sourced from reference TRBV28 and TRBJ2-1, is DVKVTQSSRYLVKRTGEKVFLECVQDMDHENMFWYRQDPGLGLRLIYFSYDVKMKEKGDIPEGYSVSREKKERFSLILESASTNQTSMYLCASRSDRDNEQFFGPGTRLTVL.

With respect to this clonotype: A much larger clone lies a single base off, so this may be a read error. The chain combines TRBV4-2 with TRBJ2-3, with D perhaps TRBD2 (6 bases). CDR1 LGHNA and CDR2 YNFKEQ come from the germline V gene. The CDR3 covers 16 residues. CDR3 loop: CASSQGVSGNTNTQYF. The CDR3 DNA reads as TGTGCCAGCAGCCAAGGGGTTAGCGGTAACACAAATACGCAGTATTTT.

V is TRBV20-1 and J is TRBJ1-5, with TRBD1 identical over 11 bases. Per germline, CDR1 DFQATT and CDR2 SNEGSKA (reference sequence). This CDR3 has 18 residues. The ends lost 2 bases at V and 4 bases at J; junction bases unmatched: 13. CDR3 in amino acids: CSARYLGQGALGNQPQHF. In DNA form, the CDR3 reads TGCAGTGCTAGATATCTTGGACAGGGGGCGCTTGGTAATCAGCCCCAGCATTTT.

The chain has TRBV24-1 and TRBJ2-7; D ambiguous. The J call may be in error: the DNA end matches TRBJ2-4 better. The germline V gene has CDR1 KGHDR and CDR2 SFDVKD. CDR3 length: 12 residues. The CDR3 region is CATSDRLNIQYF. The CDR3 DNA sequence: TGTGCCACCAGTGACCGGCTGAACATTCAGTACTTC.

The chain joins TRBV29-1 to TRBJ2-3, with D possibly TRBD2 on 5 matching bases. This CDR3 region has 14 residues. Between the trimmed V and J ends, which lost 3 bases and 0 bases, there was a span of 10 bases. CDR1 and CDR2 from the germline V gene are SQVTM and ANQGSEA. The DNA for the CDR3 is TGCAGCGTTGATAAGCGGAGTAGCACAGATACGCAGTATTTT. It yields the protein CSVDKRSSTDTQYF.

The chain employs TRBV5-1 and TRBJ1-4, with no clear D. V dropped 5 bases and J dropped 5 bases, with 10 bases sitting between them. Germline values: CDR1 SGHRS, CDR2 YFSETQ. CDR3 length: 13 residues. The CDR3 loop is CASSLYYNEKLFF. Written as DNA, the CDR3 is TGCGCCAGCAGTCTCTACTACAATGAAAAACTGTTTTTT.

A single count supports this clonotype. The J gene is TRBJ1-4, the V gene TRBV27, with TRBD1 matching over 8 bases. Losses at the gene ends were 3 bases for V and 6 bases for J; bases not matched to a gene: 9. The CDR3 is 16 residues long. The germline V gene encodes CDR1 MNHEY and CDR2 SMNVEV (reference sequence). CDR3 amino acids: CASSFLPQGADEKLFF. The DNA of the CDR3 is TGTGCCAGCAGTTTTTTGCCCCAGGGGGCGGATGAAAAACTGTTTTTT.

Turning to this clonotype: Just one base apart from a much larger clone, this may be a read error. The chain has TRBV10-2 and TRBJ2-3, with D uncertain. This CDR3 is built from 12 residues. The V end was cut by 8 bases, the J end by 3 bases, with 9 bases between. The germline V gene encodes CDR1 WSHSY and CDR2 SAAADI. The CDR3, as DNA: TGCGCCAGCGCCGCGGATACAGATACGCAGTATTTT. It is translated as CASAADTDTQYF.

The chain carries TRBV5-1 and TRBJ2-4, with D tentatively TRBD1 or TRBD2 (5 bases each). The CDR3 contains 15 residues. Per the germline V gene, CDR1 is SGHRS and CDR2 is YFSETQ. Trimming removed 4 bases at V and 13 bases at J, with 24 bases between. Here the CDR3 reads CASSAGTSWGNEQYF. CDR3 sequence (DNA): TGCGCCAGCAGCGCCGGGACCAGCTGGGGCAATGAGCAGTACTTC.

The chain employs TRBV7-6 and TRBJ2-5, with 7 nucleotides matching TRBD1. The germline V gene has CDR1 SGHVS and CDR2 FNYEAQ. This CDR3 is 15 amino acids long. V lost 1 base, J lost 2 bases, and 4 bases stayed unmatched. CDR3 nucleotides: TGTGCCAGCAGCTTAGTGGGACAGATGCAAGAGACCCAGTACTTC. This codes for CASSLVGQMQETQYF.

This clonotype has just a few counts. The chain combines TRBV29-1 with TRBJ2-5; 13 bases line up with TRBD2. Germline CDR1 and CDR2: SQVTM and ANQGSEA. Germline trimming cut 6 bases from V and 11 bases from J; bases unmatched to any gene: 15. The length of the CDR3 is 15 residues. As DNA, the CDR3 is TGCAGCGTGAACCTCGGACTAGCGGGAGTGAATGGGCAGTACTTC. Its translation is CSVNLGLAGVNGQYF.

Only a few counts were recorded for this clonotype. The chain uses TRBV7-2 and TRBJ2-1; 8 bases agree with TRBD1. Germline V gene sequence: CDR1 SGHTA, CDR2 FQGNSA. V lost 2 bases and J lost 2; bases outside the gene matches: 2. There are 15 residues in the CDR3. The chain's CDR3 is CASSLPGQAYNEQFF. CDR3 sequence (DNA): TGTGCCAGCAGCTTACCGGGACAGGCCTACAATGAGCAGTTCTTC.

Many counts were recorded for this clonotype. The CDR3 sequence: CSAGTTGDTQYF. The CDR3 bases are TGCAGTGCGGGGACGACAGGAGATACGCAGTATTTT. J is TRBJ2-3 and V is TRBV20-1, with a tentative D call TRBD1 (6 bases). V gave up 6 bases and J gave up 5 bases, with 12 bases separating them. The CDR3 extends over 12 amino acids. Germline-derived CDR1 and CDR2 are DFQATT and SNEGSKA (reference sequence).